This is a list of T cell receptor beta chains from one sample in a study of blood T cell repertoires in COVID-19. Profiling relied on immunoSEQ multiplex PCR, and the TCRdb table lists in-frame clones only, not all of them. The data show tens of thousands of clones, more than 75% seen once. The sample comprised peripheral blood. Receptors were obtained from a human donor in a cohort sampled during active COVID-19. Each CDR3 is given with its conserved first and last residue. D genes are given only for firm matches. Rows give clone size only sometimes, using once, few, many, or a class for an expanded clone.

CASSRDREYF TGTGCCAGCAGCCGGGACAGGGAGTACTTC TRBJ2-4 TRBD1 NA TRBV28
CASSQRTSGGSNNEQFF TGCGCCAGCAGCCAACGGACTAGCGGGGGGTCCAACAATGAGCAGTTCTTC TRBJ2-1 TRBD2 NA TRBV4-3
CASSPGQGETAEAFF TGTGCCAGCAGCCCAGGACAGGGGGAGACCGCTGAAGCTTTCTTT TRBJ1-1 TRBD1 once TRBV5-4
CASNYPQGMNTEAFF TGTGCCAGCAACTACCCCCAGGGGATGAACACTGAAGCTTTCTTT TRBJ1-1 NA NA TRBV28
CASSRTGAYEQYF TGTGCCAGCAGCCGGACAGGGGCCTACGAGCAGTACTTC TRBJ2-7 TRBD1 NA TRBV6-5
CASSLDRVGNSPLHF TGCGCCAGCAGCCTCGACAGGGTGGGAAATTCACCCCTCCACTTT TRBJ1-6 TRBD1 few TRBV5-1
CAISPGQGLDTEAFF TGTGCCATCAGCCCGGGACAGGGTCTCGACACTGAAGCTTTCTTT TRBJ1-1 TRBD1 NA TRBV10-3
CASSSGGNNQPQHF TGTGCCAGCAGCTCCGGAGGGAACAATCAGCCCCAGCATTTT TRBJ1-5 NA NA TRBV7-2
CASIKTRGGNTIYF TGTGCCAGCATAAAGACCAGGGGTGGAAACACCATATATTTT TRBJ1-3 NA NA TRBV6-5
CASILALQETQYF TGTGCCAGCATCCTAGCCCTCCAAGAGACCCAGTACTTC TRBJ2-5 NA NA TRBV5-5
CASTIDRSGVLGAFF TGTGCCAGCACCATCGACCGGTCAGGGGTCTTGGGAGCTTTCTTT TRBJ1-1 NA once TRBV28
CASSLSVGQGDYGYTF TGCGCCAGCAGCTTGTCTGTGGGACAGGGGGACTATGGCTACACCTTC TRBJ1-2 TRBD1 few TRBV5-1
CASSVEGIGSNEQFF TGTGCCAGCAGCGTAGAGGGGATTGGGTCGAATGAGCAGTTCTTC TRBJ2-1 NA NA TRBV9
CASTRAGSGNTIYF TGTGCCAGCACCCGAGCGGGGTCTGGAAACACCATATATTTT TRBJ1-3 NA NA TRBV5-6
CASSLGQGRADTQYF TGTGCCAGCAGCCTAGGACAGGGTAGGGCAGATACGCAGTATTTT TRBJ2-3 TRBD1 few TRBV5-4
CASSTDRDTTLMEQYF TGTGCCAGCAGCACGGACAGGGACACCACCCTCATGGAGCAGTACTTC TRBJ2-7 TRBD1 NA TRBV6-2/TRBV6-3
CASRQQAGGLKETQYF TGTGCCAGCAGACAGCAAGCGGGGGGGCTGAAAGAGACCCAGTACTTC TRBJ2-5 TRBD2 NA TRBV11-1
CASSLLARTSGQETQYF TGTGCCAGCAGTTTATTGGCTAGGACTAGCGGCCAAGAGACCCAGTACTTC TRBJ2-5 TRBD2 NA TRBV27
CASSQKRGGTDTQYF TGCGCCAGCAGCCAGAAGCGGGGGGGCACAGATACGCAGTATTTT TRBJ2-3 TRBD2 NA TRBV4-3
CASSLGPGLTTNEQFF TGCGCCAGCAGTCTGGGGCCGGGACTTACGACCAATGAGCAGTTCTTC TRBJ2-1 NA NA TRBV10-2
CSASLGPGGNQPQHF TGCAGTGCTAGTCTCGGCCCGGGGGGGAATCAGCCCCAGCATTTT TRBJ1-5 NA NA TRBV20-1
CASSESLKGESGYTF TGTGCCAGCAGTGAATCCCTTAAGGGGGAGAGTGGCTACACCTTC TRBJ1-2 NA NA TRBV6-1
CASSIGRGALYSNQPQHF TGTGCCAGTAGTATCGGGCGGGGGGCCCTTTATAGCAATCAGCCCCAGCATTTT TRBJ1-5 NA NA TRBV19
CASSVIENTEAFF TGTGCCAGCAGCGTAATAGAGAACACTGAAGCTTTCTTT TRBJ1-1 NA few TRBV9
CASSLSQGWEQYF TGTGCCAGCAGTTTGTCACAGGGTTGGGAGCAGTACTTC TRBJ2-7 NA few TRBV28
CASSQTGSTNSPLHF TGTGCCAGTAGCCAGACCGGGTCAACTAATTCACCCCTCCACTTT TRBJ1-6 NA NA TRBV19
CASSQPGTPGLEQFF TGTGCCAGCAGTCAGCCCGGGACCCCGGGACTTGAGCAGTTCTTC TRBJ2-1 NA NA TRBV6-2/TRBV6-3
CASSPKTGPQVNGYTF TGTGCCAGCAGCCCTAAGACAGGCCCCCAGGTTAATGGCTACACCTTC TRBJ1-2 NA NA TRBV7-9
CASSTQGDDYGYTF TGTGCCAGCAGCACCCAAGGAGATGACTATGGCTACACCTTC TRBJ1-2 NA NA TRBV5-6
CAWSVSGELFF TGTGCCTGGAGTGTCAGTGGGGAGCTGTTTTTT TRBJ2-2 NA NA TRBV30
CASSLSERGYTF TGTGCCAGCAGCTTATCCGAGCGTGGCTACACCTTC TRBJ1-2 NA NA TRBV7-9
CASSQASGGNTGELFF TGCGCCAGCAGCCAAGCATCAGGGGGAAACACCGGGGAGCTGTTTTTT TRBJ2-2 TRBD1 NA TRBV4-1
CASSQNPGQGQYGGELFF TGCGCCAGCAGCCAGAACCCGGGACAGGGTCAATATGGCGGGGAGCTGTTTTTT TRBJ2-2 TRBD1 NA TRBV5-1
CASSLSGGETQYF TGTGCCAGCAGTTTATCAGGGGGAGAGACCCAGTACTTC TRBJ2-5 TRBD1 NA TRBV28
CASSQDPTSGSEAFF TGCGCCAGCAGCCAAGATCCCACTAGCGGATCTGAAGCTTTCTTT TRBJ1-1 NA NA TRBV4-1
CASLRPPGGTYEQYF TGTGCCAGCCTTCGCCCCCCGGGGGGAACCTACGAGCAGTACTTC TRBJ2-7 TRBD2 few TRBV3-1/TRBV3-2
CASNRQGQETQYF TGTGCCAGCAACCGACAGGGTCAAGAGACCCAGTACTTC TRBJ2-5 TRBD1 NA TRBV14
CASSLGRQGINEQYF TGTGCCAGCAGCTTAGGCCGACAGGGAATCAACGAGCAGTACTTC TRBJ2-7 TRBD1 NA TRBV7-9
CASSLAQGVGYTF TGTGCCAGCAGTTTAGCGCAGGGTGTGGGCTACACCTTC TRBJ1-2 NA NA TRBV12-3/TRBV12-4
CASSQGLAGGPETQYF TGTGCCAGCAGCCAGGGACTAGCGGGGGGGCCGGAGACCCAGTACTTC TRBJ2-5 TRBD2 NA TRBV3-1/TRBV3-2
CASSRQGDTEAFF TGTGCCAGCAGCCGACAGGGGGACACTGAAGCTTTCTTT TRBJ1-1 TRBD1 NA TRBV12-3/TRBV12-4
CASSYVSGRGYEDTQYF TGTGCCAGCAGTTACGTCTCCGGGCGGGGGTATGAAGATACGCAGTATTTT TRBJ2-3 TRBD2 few TRBV6-2/TRBV6-3
CASSHHGTQRTDTQYF TGTGCCAGCAGCCACCATGGGACTCAACGCACAGATACGCAGTATTTT TRBJ2-3 NA NA TRBV6-2/TRBV6-3
CATRLNQHNEQFF TGTGCCACCCGACTCAACCAACACAATGAGCAGTTCTTC TRBJ2-1 NA NA TRBV6-4
CATSDPARGQAPEEQYF TGTGCCACCAGTGACCCAGCTCGTGGACAGGCACCTGAGGAGCAGTACTTC TRBJ2-7 TRBD1 NA TRBV24-1
CASSRGQGNYGYTF TGTGCCAGCAGCCGGGGACAGGGAAACTATGGCTACACCTTC TRBJ1-2 TRBD1 NA TRBV6-5